The present T cell receptor (beta chain) was sequenced within a study of cytomegalovirus exposure and HLA in healthy donors (dated by TCRdb to the late 2010s). Context from the whole study: An earlier analysis of approximately 600 of the donors reported roughly 270 Gb of sequence data and 100 million to 130 million unique TCR beta sequences from about 180 million T cells. In an earlier analysis of roughly 580 of the donors, high-throughput TCR beta sequencing was used to judge whether each TCR beta V gene segment behaved as functional or pseudogenic. About 280 gigabases of sequencing data and around 80 million unique TCR sequences made up an early release that covered approximately 620 HLA-typed donors. To predict cytomegalovirus infection status, the study brought together high-throughput TCR immunosequencing, statistical association of individual TCRs with disease status, and machine learning. Every discovery cohort repertoire had been produced on one sequencing platform. Four or five DR-DQ haplotypes were handled as single units for association and clustering because linkage in the cohort was strong. Typing coverage differed by locus: A, B, C, DRB1 and DQB1 were typed in about 620-630 donors, DQA1 in about 500, DPA1 in around 580, and DPB1 in 450 to 480. In addition to the first cohort of approximately 650 subjects, a separate validation cohort of approximately 130 different subjects was used. Among 300 to 500 genotyped donors of the cohort, an average of approximately 240,000 unique TCR beta nucleotide sequences was sequenced per donor, of which roughly 17% were non-productive. A later analysis re-analyzed previously published TCR beta repertoires from 600 to 850 donors and added high-resolution HLA genotyping to study TCR occurrence patterns. In the later analysis, no new phenotypic data were used to find candidate immune exposures; instead, reliance was placed on TCR beta sequences and their occurrence across donors. Both class I and class II loci were covered by HLA typing, at four-digit resolution. The genetic ancestry cluster associated with self-reported Caucasian donors included about 84% of the roughly 400 genotyped donors. Donor age, sex, ethnicity and CMV serostatus were compiled alongside the repertoire data. In a later genetic analysis, genome-wide SNP genotypes for 398 of the 666 donors were used, and that subset was treated as a discovery cohort. The study aimed to test whether signatures of past pathogen exposure could be identified by cataloging public T cell receptors. Using immunosequencing, the study profiled T cell repertoires from about 610 subjects and related those repertoires to cytomegalovirus serostatus.

Details on this clone: Its recognized antigen is unknown.

The library relied on the immunoSEQ multiplex PCR assay. A mixture of 60 forward primers for TCR Vbeta segments and 13 reverse primers for TCR Jbeta segments was used in the multiplex PCR. The CDR3 region of rearranged TCR beta genes was amplified from genomic DNA by a multiplex PCR assay. Amplified TCR beta libraries were sequenced as 87-base-pair reads on the Illumina HiSeq System. From the authors' description of their analysis: Across the 500 to 850 repertoires, a later analysis counted 78 million or so unique TCR beta chains, around 10 million of which were shared by at least two donors. Raw reads were error-corrected and collapsed into unique sequences with a nearest-neighbor algorithm that merged closely related sequences to remove PCR and sequencing errors. V, D and J gene segments were assigned by aligning CDR3 sequences to IMGT reference sequences. For a sequence to be retained, at least a six-nucleotide match to both a V gene segment and a J gene segment was required. A rearrangement was called productive if the CDR3 had no stop codons and remained in frame with V and J, and every other rearrangement was called non-productive. CDR3 was defined by IMGT convention, running from the second conserved V-encoded cysteine to the conserved J-encoded phenylalanine. The earlier analysis of 500 to 600 of the donors excluded sequences that lacked an unambiguous match to a single V gene segment. An earlier analysis of a few hundred of the donors called V segments functional above 56.7% productive rearrangements and segregating when the between-donor standard deviation exceeded 5%. To diagnose cytomegalovirus status from the catalog of TCR beta chain sequences, a statistical classification framework was built. In a later analysis, V and J genes were assigned by comparing TCR nucleotide sequences against IMGT/GENE-DB human TR gene sequences. In a later analysis, CDR3 sequences and most-parsimonious VDJ recombination scenarios were assigned using the TCRdist pipeline. In a later analysis, each TCR beta chain was defined by its CDR3 amino acid sequence together with its V-gene family, and reads lacking a unique V-gene family were excluded. In a later analysis, around 650 highly shared, low-generation-probability nucleotide sequences were removed to address suspected cross-contamination and a sequencing artifact. In a later analysis, a clonal expansion index for each public chain was calculated from normalized within-repertoire ranks of inferred template counts. A later analysis computed generation probabilities with a VDJ recombination model fitted to out-of-frame rearrangements, and checked the results against IGoR. In a later analysis, hypergeometric tests were used to score TCR-TCR, TCR-HLA and TCR-CMV co-occurrence, with a repertoire-size bias correction applied to TCR pairs. In a later analysis, false discovery rates were estimated by permuting HLA or CMV assignments 20 times. In a later analysis, co-occurring TCRs were grouped using DBSCAN, and TCRdist sequence similarity was added for clustering within HLA-allele-positive subsets. Repertoires with fewer than 30,000 or more than 120,000 public chains were left out of co-occurrence clustering, as were roughly five repertoires with anomalous nucleotide sharing. TCRdb limited this immuneACCESS table to in-frame rearrangements with V and J called. A share of clones is missing; checked studies link under half to unresolved V genes, and the rest is unexplained. V and J calls and clone size are those listed in that table; D and trimming were worked out from the DNA. The sample has 100,000 to 150,000 clones on record. Of the sample, approximately 2.6% falls within the top ten clones.

In total, fewer than 750 healthy bone marrow donors made up the cohort. At the time of sampling, all cohort members were nominally healthy, though unrecorded immune exposures were likely present. The donor was CMV seronegative and was included in the group of a few hundred seronegative cohort members. Each donor provided a peripheral blood sample, and peripheral blood mononuclear cells were used for TCR beta sequencing. The Qiagen DNeasy Blood Extraction Kit was used to extract genomic DNA from the blood cell samples. The germline V gene specifies SGHTA as CDR1 and FQGTGA as CDR2. Trimming takes 5 bases from V and 8 bases from J, and the germline ends sit 11 bases apart. The CDR3 numbers 12 residues from cysteine through phenylalanine. Only the CDR3 portion is preserved as DNA: 36 bases, with reading frame beginning at the first base. Results and caveats for the whole study, not just this receptor: The sequencing pipeline was judged likely to have produced a cluster of highly shared sequence variants as a technical artifact. A later analysis associated 16,951 TCR beta sequences with specific HLA alleles at a false discovery rate of 0.05. The study gave a list of 150 to 200 TCR beta chains associated with cytomegalovirus. Correlated functional status among segregating V segments might be attributable to linkage disequilibrium, but an unknown experimental factor could not be ruled out. In vitro tests confirmed that a few of the cytomegalovirus-associated TCR beta chains recognize cytomegalovirus antigens. In a later analysis, HLA-associated TCR beta chains showed more clonal expansion and lower generation probabilities than non-associated chains that were equally common. Because counts were too low, some 17 rarely observed V segments, including chromosome 9 orphons, were left out of the earlier analysis of roughly 600 of the donors. Only TCR beta chains were sequenced in this cohort, and the absence of alpha or paired-chain data limited detectable features. According to a later analysis, TCR association rates differed among HLA loci, with DRB1 alleles showing the most associated TCRs and HLA-C alleles showing the fewest. An association between a missense DCLRE1C variant and V-gene and J-gene trimming of TCR beta chains was found in a later genetic analysis and replicated in an independent cohort. Compared with the roughly 710-donor mean, donors in an Asian-associated ancestry cluster had fewer N-insertions in productive TCRs, according to a later genetic analysis. Cytomegalovirus status was reported to be diagnosed by the classifier with high specificity and sensitivity in both the original and validation cohorts. Roughly uniform sequencing depth across donors was assumed in presence/absence analyses, although this assumption may not hold. A later analysis found that most CMV-associated TCR beta chains appeared HLA-restricted, with HLA associations seemingly driven largely by CMV exposure. When HLA alleles, especially DR and DQ, strongly co-occurred, TCR associations were difficult to assign to individual alleles. According to a later analysis, parvovirus B19, influenza, CMV and Epstein-Barr virus appeared linked to several top co-occurrence clusters. CMV serostatus was the only immune exposure information available for the cohort. Because HLA typing was unavailable for some donors at each locus, only the typed subset was used in association tests. In an earlier analysis of approximately 590 of the donors, most TCR beta V segments appeared in productive rearrangements about 87% or about 30% of the time, broadly matching IMGT annotations. It was suggested by the authors that the approach could potentially be generalized to other disease states and immunological phenotypes. A further reported finding was that TCR beta sequences accurately predicted the HLA-A and HLA-B alleles for most subjects in the first cohort. The 87-base-pair reads could not distinguish some IMGT-functional V segments, including TRBV6-2 and TRBV6-3, so those segments were excluded. Most TCR sequences were seen in very few donors, while some public TCRs were found in many individuals.

Sequencing used PBMCs. The receptor comes from a man aged 30-40 years in good health and CMV-seronegative. The V gene is TRBV7-3 and the J gene is TRBJ2-3; the D segment could be TRBD2, given 5 matching bases. The CDR3 region has the sequence CASSPSEGTQYF. The nucleotide sequence reads as follows: TGTGCCAGCAGCCCCAGTGAGGGTACGCAGTATTTT.